A selection of T cell receptor beta chains follows, all from one sample in a study of CD8+CD57+ T cells in acquired aplastic anemia. TCRdb reprocessed the reads via MiXCR and lists one record per CDR3 protein. The sample lists 150,000 to 200,000 distinct CDR3 sequences, around 52% occurring once. The sample consisted of sorted CD4+, CD8+, or CD8+CD57+ T cells (not recorded which) from PBMCs. These receptors all come from a human donor with aplastic anemia. Both conserved end residues are part of each CDR3. Fields, in order: V gene, J gene, D gene, clone size, CDR3 protein, CDR3 DNA. The D gene is left open where the match is weak. Rows give clone size only sometimes, using once, few, many, or a class for an expanded clone.

TRBV6-2/TRBV6-3	TRBJ1-1	NA	NA	CASSYQQGSEAFF	TGTGCCAGCAGCTACCAACAGGGCTCTGAAGCTTTCTTT
TRBV10-1	TRBJ2-7	TRBD2	NA	CASSVGLAGDYEQYF	TGCGCCAGCAGCGTTGGACTAGCGGGAGACTACGAGCAGTACTTC
TRBV24-1	TRBJ1-2	NA	many	CATSDPGLVDGYTF	TGTGCCACCAGTGACCCGGGACTAGTAGATGGCTACACCTTC
TRBV20-1	TRBJ2-1	TRBD2	NA	CRARHATSGEQFF	TGCAGGGCTAGACATGCGACTAGCGGGGAGCAGTTCTTC
TRBV25-1	TRBJ2-1	NA	many	CASSVGDNEQFF	TGTGCCAGCAGTGTGGGGGACAATGAGCAGTTCTTC
TRBV6-1	TRBJ1-3	TRBD1	NA	CASSPTRTGSGNTIYF	TGTGCCAGCAGTCCAACCCGGACAGGGTCTGGAAACACCATATATTTT
TRBV2	TRBJ1-4	NA	few	CASSDTSEKLFF	TGTGCCAGCAGCGATACCAGTGAAAAACTGTTTTTT
TRBV7-8	TRBJ1-6	NA	NA	CASSSNSDNSPLHF	TGTGCCAGCAGCTCCAACAGTGATAATTCACCCCTCCACTTT
TRBV5-1	TRBJ2-5	TRBD1	NA	CASSPGQGGQTQYF	TGCGCCAGCAGCCCAGGACAGGGCGGCCAGACCCAGTACTTC
TRBV24-1	TRBJ2-7	NA	NA	CATSRARDYEQYF	TGTGCCACCAGCCGGGCCAGGGACTACGAGCAGTACTTC
TRBV30	TRBJ1-5	NA	few	CAWSIFNQPQHF	TGTGCCTGGAGTATCTTCAATCAGCCCCAGCATTTT
TRBV6-1	TRBJ2-7	TRBD1	once	CASSGDRTTYEQYF	TGTGCCAGCAGTGGGGACAGGACTACCTACGAGCAGTACTTC
TRBV6-5	TRBJ2-7	NA	many	CASSYSMNYEQYF	TGTGCCAGCAGTTACTCAATGAACTACGAGCAGTACTTC
TRBV7-8	TRBJ2-7	TRBD2	NA	CASSSTSGGSYEQYF	TGTGCCAGCAGCTCAACTAGCGGGGGTTCCTACGAGCAGTACTTC
TRBV6-4	TRBJ2-6	NA	many	CASKDNSGANVLTF	TGTGCCAGCAAAGACAACTCTGGGGCCAACGTCCTGACTTTC